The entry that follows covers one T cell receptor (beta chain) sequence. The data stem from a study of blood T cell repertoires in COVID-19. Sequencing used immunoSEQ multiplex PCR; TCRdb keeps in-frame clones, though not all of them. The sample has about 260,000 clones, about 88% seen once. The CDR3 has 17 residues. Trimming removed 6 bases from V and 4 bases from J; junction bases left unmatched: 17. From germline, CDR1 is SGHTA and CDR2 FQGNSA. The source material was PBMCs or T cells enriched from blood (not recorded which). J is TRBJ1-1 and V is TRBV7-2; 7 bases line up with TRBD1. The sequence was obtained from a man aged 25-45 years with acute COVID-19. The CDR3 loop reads CASRPKGAVFWTTEAFF. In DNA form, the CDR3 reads TGTGCCAGCAGGCCAAAGGGGGCGGTATTTTGGACCACTGAAGCTTTCTTT.